The rows below give T cell receptor beta chains drawn from one sample of a study of cytomegalovirus exposure and HLA in healthy donors. Measured with immunoSEQ multiplex PCR; TCRdb has only the in-frame clones, and not every one. The data show around 150,000 clones, almost 80% seen once. The sample taken for sequencing was PBMCs. These receptors originate from a middle-aged man in good health and CMV-seropositive. The CDR3 runs from the conserved cysteine through the conserved F or W. Each record gives: D gene, V gene, clone size, J gene, CDR3 protein, CDR3 DNA. A D gene is named only where the DNA matches it firmly. Some rows mark clone size as missing; the rest say once, few, many or name a class of expanded clone.

TRBD1	TRBV5-6	.	TRBJ1-3	CASSLAGTGFGNTIYF	TGTGCCAGCAGCTTAGCCGGGACAGGGTTTGGAAACACCATATATTTT
TRBD2	TRBV25-1	.	TRBJ2-5	CASWASGGLFQETQYF	TGTGCCAGCTGGGCTAGCGGGGGGCTATTTCAAGAGACCCAGTACTTC
TRBD1	TRBV19	.	TRBJ2-5	CASSINGQGTETQYF	TGTGCCAGTAGTATAAATGGACAGGGGACAGAGACCCAGTACTTC
.	TRBV28	.	TRBJ2-1	CACKTGDFTYNEQFF	TGTGCCTGCAAAACAGGGGACTTTACCTACAATGAGCAGTTCTTC
TRBD2	TRBV9	.	TRBJ2-2	CASSYLGGGAPGELFF	TGTGCCAGCAGCTACCTGGGCGGGGGGGCCCCCGGGGAGCTGTTTTTT
TRBD1	TRBV4-1	few	TRBJ1-2	CASSQGTGLGYGYTF	TGCGCCAGCAGCCAAGGGACAGGGTTGGGCTATGGCTACACCTTC
.	TRBV5-1	.	TRBJ2-3	CASSLWNRGTDTQYF	TGCGCCAGCAGCTTGTGGAACAGGGGCACAGATACGCAGTATTTT
TRBD2	TRBV11-3	.	TRBJ2-1	CASSLESLAGENNEQFF	TGTGCCAGCAGCTTAGAGAGCCTAGCGGGGGAGAACAATGAGCAGTTCTTC
.	TRBV6-1	.	TRBJ1-5	CASSEGHVSNQPQHF	TGTGCCAGCAGTGAAGGACATGTTAGCAATCAGCCCCAGCATTTT
TRBD2	TRBV27	.	TRBJ2-3	CATAGSGGNTDTQYF	TGTGCCACCGCAGGAAGCGGGGGGAACACAGATACGCAGTATTTT
TRBD1	TRBV29-1	.	TRBJ2-5	CSVGTGTGMRETQYF	TGCAGCGTGGGCACCGGGACAGGGATGCGGGAGACCCAGTACTTC
TRBD1	TRBV19	.	TRBJ2-2	CASRDWTGGITGELFF	TGTGCCAGTAGGGACTGGACAGGGGGCATCACCGGGGAGCTGTTTTTT
TRBD1	TRBV7-2	.	TRBJ2-7	CASRRPGQGYEQYF	TGTGCCAGCAGGAGACCGGGACAGGGGTACGAGCAGTACTTC
.	TRBV6-1	.	TRBJ2-3	CASRTPGGPDTQYF	TGTGCCAGCAGAACTCCCGGGGGGCCAGATACGCAGTATTTT
.	TRBV27	.	TRBJ2-7	CASSLKRASYEQYF	TGTGCCAGCAGTTTAAAGAGGGCGTCCTACGAGCAGTACTTC
TRBD1	TRBV18	.	TRBJ1-4	CASSPGIGGAYEKLFF	TGTGCCAGCTCACCGGGTATAGGGGGCGCCTATGAAAAACTGTTTTTT
.	TRBV6-5	.	TRBJ1-2	CASSYSMVSSGGYTF	TGTGCCAGCAGTTACTCGATGGTCTCCTCTGGCGGCTACACCTTC
.	TRBV5-6	.	TRBJ1-1	CASSLVAGEAFF	TGTGCCAGCAGCTTGGTGGCAGGGGAAGCTTTCTTT
.	TRBV30	.	TRBJ1-2	CAWTDLTRGYTF	TGTGCCTGGACGGATCTCACTAGGGGCTACACCTTC
TRBD1	TRBV4-2	once	TRBJ2-7	CASSFRPGQGAYEQYF	TGTGCCAGCAGCTTTAGACCGGGACAGGGGGCCTACGAGCAGTACTTC
.	TRBV2	.	TRBJ1-1	CASTGRVRGTEAFF	TGTGCCAGCACGGGTAGGGTAAGGGGTACTGAAGCTTTCTTT
TRBD1	TRBV5-1	.	TRBJ2-3	CASSLSGQGRSDTQYF	TGCGCCAGCAGCCTCTCGGGACAGGGGAGGTCAGATACGCAGTATTTT
.	TRBV29-1	.	TRBJ1-2	CSVEDHDSRNYGYTF	TGCAGCGTTGAAGATCACGACAGCCGGAACTATGGCTACACCTTC
.	TRBV6-5	once	TRBJ1-2	CASIFGGNHGYTF	TGTGCCAGCATCTTCGGGGGGAATCATGGCTACACCTTC
TRBD1	TRBV28	.	TRBJ2-3	CASSPTYTSGGQEADTQYF	TGTGCCAGCAGTCCAACTTACACCTCAGGGGGACAGGAGGCAGATACGCAGTATTTT
TRBD1	TRBV5-5	.	TRBJ1-6	CASRHGTGEVSPLHF	TGTGCCAGCAGACATGGGACAGGCGAGGTTTCACCCCTCCACTTT
.	TRBV4-3	few	TRBJ1-1	CASSQGPAAEAFF	TGCGCCAGCAGCCAAGGTCCGGCGGCTGAAGCTTTCTTT
.	TRBV27	.	TRBJ1-3	CASSAQAYRSSGNTIYF	TGTGCCAGCAGTGCACAAGCCTACAGGAGCTCTGGAAACACCATATATTTT
TRBD1	TRBV15	few	TRBJ1-5	CATSRSRQGDQPQHF	TGTGCCACCAGCAGATCCCGACAGGGGGATCAGCCCCAGCATTTT
TRBD2	TRBV5-1	.	TRBJ2-3	CASSPGLAVTSTDTQYF	TGCGCCAGCAGCCCGGGACTAGCGGTTACTAGCACAGATACGCAGTATTTT
.	TRBV28	.	TRBJ1-1	CASIPRRGPITTGEAFF	TGTGCCAGCATTCCCAGGCGGGGGCCTATTACAACGGGAGAAGCTTTCTTT
TRBD2	TRBV5-5	.	TRBJ2-1	CASSRTRTSGYNEQFF	TGTGCCAGCAGCCGAACGAGGACTAGCGGGTACAATGAGCAGTTCTTC
.	TRBV18	.	TRBJ1-1	CASSPQGIGSEAFF	TGTGCCAGCTCACCGCAGGGAATCGGGTCTGAAGCTTTCTTT
TRBD2	TRBV5-4	.	TRBJ2-3	CASSFSGGLAGDTQYF	TGTGCCAGCAGCTTTAGCGGGGGCCTAGCAGGGGATACGCAGTATTTT
.	TRBV4-1	.	TRBJ1-2	CASTAGRASLFLGYTF	TGCGCCAGCACGGCGGGTCGAGCCTCCCTATTTTTAGGCTACACCTTC
.	TRBV25-1	.	TRBJ1-3	CASSEAGTTGNTIYF	TGTGCCAGCAGTGAAGCGGGAACTACTGGAAACACCATATATTTT
.	TRBV5-1	.	TRBJ2-1	CASSSTTSTNEQFF	TGCGCCAGCAGCTCAACAACTAGTACCAATGAGCAGTTCTTC
TRBD2	TRBV7-9	.	TRBJ2-4	CASSPVAGESKNIQYF	TGTGCCAGCAGCCCTGTAGCGGGGGAATCCAAAAACATTCAGTACTTC
TRBD2	TRBV18	.	TRBJ2-3	CASSTTSGETSTDTQYF	TGTGCCAGCTCCACGACTAGCGGGGAAACTAGCACAGATACGCAGTATTTT
.	TRBV5-6	.	TRBJ2-7	CASSIQGYEQYF	TGTGCCAGCAGCATACAGGGCTACGAGCAGTACTTC
.	TRBV13	.	TRBJ1-6	CASSPRGSPLHF	TGTGCCAGCAGCCCCCGCGGCTCACCCCTCCACTTT
.	TRBV7-9	.	TRBJ2-7	CSSSFSGAYEQYF	TGTTCCAGCAGCTTCTCAGGGGCCTACGAGCAGTACTTC
TRBD1	TRBV29-1	.	TRBJ2-2	CSVRPTGTGGTGELFF	TGCAGCGTTAGGCCTACCGGGACAGGTGGCACCGGGGAGCTGTTTTTT
TRBD2	TRBV28	.	TRBJ2-5	CASRAGTSGFIDF	TGTGCCAGCAGAGCCGGGACTAGCGGTTTTATAGACTTC
.	TRBV9	.	TRBJ2-1	CASSVGWGAYNEQFF	TGTGCCAGCAGCGTAGGTTGGGGAGCCTACAATGAGCAGTTCTTC
.	TRBV2	.	TRBJ2-1	CASRDDRGGNEQFF	TGTGCCAGCAGAGACGACAGAGGGGGAAATGAGCAGTTCTTC
TRBD2	TRBV2	.	TRBJ2-1	CASRDRAGVYNEQFF	TGTGCCAGCAGGGATAGAGCGGGGGTTTACAATGAGCAGTTCTTC
.	TRBV7-9	.	TRBJ1-1	CASSLERETEAFF	TGTGCCAGCAGCTTAGAGAGGGAGACTGAAGCTTTCTTT
TRBD1	TRBV19	.	TRBJ2-5	CASSPQGTGQTQYF	TGTGCCAGTAGTCCTCAAGGGACAGGGCAGACCCAGTACTTC
.	TRBV13	few	TRBJ1-2	CASSLVSRLGYGYTF	TGTGCCAGCAGCTTAGTTAGCAGACTCGGCTATGGCTACACCTTC
TRBD1	TRBV5-1	.	TRBJ1-1	CASSFSQGRTEAFF	TGCGCCAGCAGCTTCTCACAGGGGAGGACTGAAGCTTTCTTT
.	TRBV6-6	.	TRBJ1-5	CASSSTGVRQPQHF	TGTGCCAGCAGCTCGACAGGAGTGCGTCAGCCCCAGCATTTT
TRBD1	TRBV27	.	TRBJ2-7	CASSFLRDRAKGEQYF	TGTGCCAGCAGTTTTCTACGGGACAGGGCAAAGGGCGAGCAGTACTTC
TRBD1	TRBV10-2	.	TRBJ2-2	CASSQQGGSTGELFF	TGCGCCAGCAGCCAACAGGGGGGCAGCACCGGGGAGCTGTTTTTT
TRBD2	TRBV29-1	.	TRBJ2-1	CSGTSGGNEQFF	TGCAGCGGGACTAGCGGGGGGAATGAGCAGTTCTTC
.	TRBV28	.	TRBJ1-4	CASSSGTPGEKLFF	TGTGCCAGCAGCAGCGGGACCCCGGGCGAAAAACTGTTTTTT
.	TRBV7-2	.	TRBJ1-2	CASSLRQPSGYTF	TGTGCCAGCAGCTTGAGGCAGCCCTCCGGCTACACCTTC
TRBD2	TRBV4-2	.	TRBJ2-5	CASSPLAGRGETQYF	TGTGCCAGCAGCCCCCTAGCGGGGAGGGGGGAGACCCAGTACTTC
TRBD1	TRBV19	once	TRBJ1-6	CASSIRGQGVGNSPLHF	TGTGCCAGTAGTATAAGAGGACAGGGGGTAGGAAATTCACCCCTCCACTTT